The clone carrying this T cell receptor (beta chain) has just one count. Its target is not known. The record originates from a study of cytomegalovirus exposure and HLA in healthy donors. Whole-study results and caveats: Most TCR sequences were uncommon, yet certain public TCRs appeared in many donors. Reports showed the classifier diagnosing cytomegalovirus status with high specificity and sensitivity. According to the study, 160 or so TCR beta chains were cytomegalovirus-associated.

Looked up from germline, CDR1 is MDHEN and CDR2 is SYDVKM. The V and J ends lost 4 bases and 7 bases, in that order; junction bases with no gene match: 8. This CDR3 spans 14 amino acids. Profiling relied on immunoSEQ multiplex PCR, and the TCRdb table lists in-frame clones only, not all of them. The table records over 200,000 clones, 87% of them present only once. The source of this sequence is a woman aged 18-29 years in good health and CMV-seropositive. Sequenced input: PBMCs. The chain links TRBV28 to TRBJ2-7, with 9 bases aligning to TRBD1. CDR3 in amino acids: CASSSTGGAREQYF. CDR3 DNA: TGTGCCAGCAGTTCTACAGGGGGCGCGAGGGAGCAGTACTTC.